These 16 T cell receptor beta chains were all obtained from the same sample, sequenced in a study. MiXCR was run by TCRdb on the 5' RACE reads, yielding one entry per CDR3 protein. The repertoire consists of about 11,000 distinct CDR3 sequences, with 25% to 30% occurring once and the leading ten covering roughly 3.2%. Cells sorted as Tregs were CD4+, CD25+ and CD127-/low. Source material: Tregs sorted from a lymph node. These receptors were obtained from a female donor with breast cancer.

A few counts support this clonotype. J is TRBJ2-3 and V is TRBV5-6, with 9 nucleotides matching TRBD1. This CDR3 comprises 16 residues. Germline V gene lookup returns CDR1 SGHDT and CDR2 YYEEEE. V was clipped by 1 base and J by 4 bases; unmatched bases: 7. The CDR3 reads CASSLFGTGISDTQYF. The CDR3 nucleotides read TGTGCCAGCAGCTTGTTTGGGACAGGGATCTCAGATACGCAGTATTTT.

Many counts were recorded for this clonotype. V and J are TRBV20-1 and TRBJ2-1; 9 nucleotides align to TRBD2. Per the germline V gene, CDR1 is DFQATT and CDR2 is SNEGSKA (reference sequence). Trimming at V came to 0 bases and at J to 4 bases, leaving 7 bases not matched to a gene. CDR3 size: 16 residues. In DNA form, the CDR3 reads TGCAGTGCTAGAGAAGCGGGAGGCAGGGCTTACAATGAGCAGTTCTTC. This encodes CSAREAGGRAYNEQFF.

This clonotype came up a few times. Written as DNA, the CDR3 is TGCAGTGCTAGCCAGCTAGACAGCTCCTACAATGAGCAGTTCTTC. It yields the protein CSASQLDSSYNEQFF. J is TRBJ2-1 and V is TRBV20-1, with a tentative D call TRBD1 (5 bases). The germline V gene encodes CDR1 DFQATT and CDR2 SNEGSKA (reference sequence). The CDR3 extends over 15 amino acids. Trimming took off 3 bases at V and 0 bases at J, with 12 bases between the two ends.

This clonotype has a count of ten or more. The junction does not match germline at one end; this may be a read error. The CDR3 sequence is CASSSDRATGELFF. The CDR3 DNA is TGTGCTAGCAGCTCGGACAGGGCCACCGGGGAGCTGTTTTTT. The rearrangement uses TRBV7-7 and TRBJ2-2; 8 positions match TRBD1. CDR1 is SSHAT and CDR2 is FNYEAQ in the germline V gene (reference sequence). The CDR3 is 14 residues long.

This clonotype has a count of ten or more. The gene calls are TRBV18 and TRBJ1-1; D may be TRBD1 (5 bases). The germline V gene encodes CDR1 KGHSH and CDR2 LQKENI. V was clipped by 4 bases and J by 4 bases, with 25 bases between them. The CDR3 covers 18 residues. CDR3 sequence reads: CASSRRGGRAISGTEAFF. As DNA, the CDR3 is TGTGCCAGCTCACGCCGCGGTGGCAGGGCAATTTCGGGCACTGAAGCTTTCTTT.

At least ten counts were recorded for this clonotype. The rearrangement links TRBV3-1 to TRBJ2-7; the match to TRBD2 covers 11 bases. The V gene's germline CDR1 is LGHDT and CDR2 YNNKEL (reference sequence). This CDR3 comprises 13 residues. V was clipped by 3 bases and J by 6 bases; unmatched bases: 1. CDR3 region: CASSQGTSGEQYF. CDR3 DNA sequence: TGTGCCAGCAGCCAGGGGACTAGCGGCGAGCAGTACTTC.

V gene TRBV20-1 combines with J gene TRBJ2-7, with D perhaps matching TRBD1 or TRBD2 (5 bases each). The CDR3 is 16 residues long. The germline V and J ends were trimmed by 0 bases and 0 bases, with 15 bases remaining between them. Germline V CDR1 and CDR2: DFQATT, SNEGSKA (reference sequence). For the CDR3, the DNA is TGCAGTGCTAGAGATATTGAGGGACGGGGCTCCTACGAGCAGTACTTC. Translation: CSARDIEGRGSYEQYF.

In its sample, this clonotype is medium-sized. The chain is built from TRBV20-1 and TRBJ2-1; 8 bases map to TRBD2. The ends lost 0 bases at V and 4 bases at J; junction bases unmatched: 11. Germline CDR1 and CDR2: DFQATT and SNEGSKA (reference sequence). The CDR3 extends over 17 amino acids. The CDR3 sequence: CSARDPRVSGEYNEQFF. The CDR3 DNA reads TGCAGTGCTAGAGATCCCCGGGTTAGCGGGGAATACAATGAGCAGTTCTTC.

Turning to this clonotype: A much bigger clone sits one base away, suggesting this may be a read error. The chain links TRBV7-3 to TRBJ2-7; D ambiguous. The germline CDR1 and CDR2 sequences are SGHTA and FQGTGA. The CDR3 is 13 residues long. Trimming shortened V by 5 bases and J by 7 bases, and 15 bases separated the two germline ends. The CDR3 loop is CASSADSYNEQYF. The CDR3 DNA sequence: TGTGCCAGCAGCGCCGACTCATACAATGAGCAGTACTTC.

With regard to this clonotype: Just one base apart from a much larger clone, this may be a read error. The CDR3 does not end in the conserved phenylalanine or tryptophan, so this is likely a read error. The DNA is omitted, as the CDR3 cannot be located on it reliably, and the CDR3 follows TCRdb's listing. V and J are TRBV11-2 and TRBJ1-3. The CDR3 is 14 amino acids long, termini counted. The germline V gene encodes CDR1 SGHAT and CDR2 FQNNGV. The CDR3 loop is CASSLDPGAHSLYL.

On this clonotype itself: Just one base apart from a much larger clone, this may be a read error. The chain employs TRBV24-1 and TRBJ2-1, with TRBD2 as a possible D gene (5 bases). The CDR3 runs 14 residues. The germline V gene has CDR1 KGHDR and CDR2 SFDVKD. DNA of the CDR3: TGTGCCACCAGTGAAGGTAGAGGGTGGAATGAGCAGCTCTTC. Translation gives CATSEGRGWNEQLF.

This chain links TRBV6-2 or TRBV6-3 with TRBJ2-1, with a weak D call TRBD2 (7 bases). Trimming took 6 bases from V and 6 from J, leaving 21 bases between them. In germline, CDR1 is MNHEY, CDR2 SVGEGT. There are 16 residues in the CDR3. In nucleotides, the CDR3 is TGTGCCAGCAGCCCCTCGGGGGGCCAGGGATGCAATGAGCAGTTCTTC. Translation: CASSPSGGQGCNEQFF.

With regard to this clonotype: The CDR3 does not end in the conserved phenylalanine or tryptophan, so this is likely a read error. The chain employs TRBV4-2 and TRBJ1-5; a weak D match, TRBD1 (5 bases). Germline CDR1 LGHNA, CDR2 YNFKEQ. The CDR3 is made up of 16 amino acids. Trimming stripped 1 base from V and 3 bases from J, with 13 bases between. Here the CDR3 reads CASSQGRDLNNQPQHS. For the CDR3, the DNA is TGTGCCAGCAGCCAAGGTCGGGACCTCAACAATCAGCCCCAGCATTCT.

This clonotype is labeled as medium-sized. The chain recombines TRBV9 with TRBJ2-7; D might be TRBD1 (6 bases). Trimming took off 0 bases at V and 2 bases at J, with 15 bases between the two ends. The CDR3 sequence is 16 residues long. CDR1 and CDR2 from the germline V gene are SGDLS and YYNGEE. The CDR3, as DNA: TGTGCCAGCAGCGTAGGAGGGACACCCGACCCCTACGAGCAGTACTTC. This codes for CASSVGGTPDPYEQYF.

This clonotype was seen a few times. V is TRBV18 and J is TRBJ1-5, with 9 nucleotides matching TRBD1. The germline gives CDR1 KGHSH, CDR2 LQKENI. V lost 0 bases and J lost 2; bases outside the gene matches: 2. This CDR3 is 16 amino acids long. This chain's CDR3 is CASSPPGQGGNQPQHF. The CDR3 DNA is TGTGCCAGCTCACCACCGGGACAGGGAGGCAATCAGCCCCAGCATTTT.

J is TRBJ1-1 and V is TRBV20-1, with D uncertain. The CDR3 covers 11 residues. Germline V gives CDR1 DFQATT, CDR2 SNEGSKA (reference sequence). The germline V and J ends were trimmed by 3 bases and 7 bases, with 9 bases remaining between them. The CDR3 DNA reads as TGCAGTGCTAGCGAACAAAGTGAAGCTTTCTTT. As protein: CSASEQSEAFF.